Below, one TCR beta chain is given with its context. Its antigen remains unidentified. The sample is drawn from a study of beta chain features in type 1 diabetes. Cells sorted by CD45RO/CCR7/CD25/CD127/CD95/CD27 comprised CD4+ naive, central memory, regulatory and stem cell-like memory cells. Sorted cells reached over 95% purity in every population. Study results and limitations: Moderate yet significant TCRB CDR3 shortening was seen in Type 1 diabetes patients in all four CD4+ subsets. Sampled from patients, naive, central memory and Treg TCRB repertoires appeared more similar than those sampled from healthy donors.

Expressed TCRB transcripts were sequenced, since all the RNA that had been isolated was reverse transcribed. TCRdb keeps only in-frame clones here, not all; method: immunoSEQ multiplex PCR. The data show some 130,000 clones, with roughly 10% seen just once and 0.75% held by the top ten. Trimming removed 2 bases from V and 10 bases from J, with 18 bases in between. CDR3 length: 16 amino acids. Germline V lookup: CDR1 SGHAT, CDR2 FQNNGV. The sequence was collected from a man under 40 with type 1 diabetes. Source material: central memory CD4+ T cells from blood. The J gene is TRBJ1-6, the V gene TRBV11-2; TRBD1 is a possible D gene (5 bases). The CDR3 nucleotides are TGTGCCAGCAGCTTAATTGAAGGGGTATTCGGGTCACCCCTCCACTTT. The encoded protein is CASSLIEGVFGSPLHF.